The T cell receptor (beta chain) described here comes from a study of cytomegalovirus exposure and HLA in healthy donors. General observations from the study: Reports described diagnosis of cytomegalovirus status by the classifier as highly specific and sensitive. A missense DCLRE1C variant was associated with V- and J-gene trimming of TCR beta chains in a later analysis, and an independent cohort replicated the association. The records held CMV serostatus as the only immune exposure information. A reported reduction in N-insertions relative to the roughly 640-donor mean was seen in an Asian-associated ancestry cluster in a later analysis.

The V gene's germline CDR1 is SGHRS and CDR2 YFSETQ. Trimming cost V 4 bases and J 4 bases, with 17 bases left between them. The CDR3 has 15 residues. As for this clone: Its target is not known.

The PCR had 60 Vbeta and 13 Jbeta primers. TCRdb keeps only in-frame clones here, not all; method: immunoSEQ multiplex PCR. This repertoire shows more than 45,000 clones, roughly 79% found once; its top ten account for about 3.1%. Source material: PBMCs. The chain carries TRBV5-1 and TRBJ2-5; D might be TRBD1 (5 bases). The origin of this receptor is a man aged 50 to 59 in good health and CMV-seronegative. CDR3 DNA: TGCGCCAGCAGCCCATCAACCAGGGCGCTAGAGACCCAGTACTTC. It translates to CASSPSTRALETQYF. The full variable domain, in which reference TRBV5-1 and TRBJ2-5 provide the parts outside the CDR3, is KAGVTQTPRYLIKTRGQQVTLSCSPISGHRSVSWYQQTPGQGLQFLFEYFSETQRNKGNFPGRFSGRQFSNSRSEMNVSTLELGDSALYLCASSPSTRALETQYFGPGTRLLVL.